The 16 T cell receptor beta chains presented below share a single source sample, sequenced in a study of identifying expanded T cells in peripheral blood. Clones were read by immunoSEQ multiplex PCR, and TCRdb kept only the in-frame ones, dropping some. The sample contains around 91,000 clones, approximately 88% of which appear only once. Sequenced: blood. The receptors stem from a person aged 18 to 70 in good health.

V gene TRBV2 combines with J gene TRBJ2-7; TRBD1 aligns across 8 bases. CDR1 is SNHLY, CDR2 FYNNEI, per germline. The CDR3 loop spans 14 amino acids. V dropped 4 bases and J dropped 2; count of bases not matched to a gene: 4. CDR3 in amino acids: CASSVGQATYEQYF. For the CDR3, the DNA is TGTGCCAGCAGTGTGGGACAGGCAACCTACGAGCAGTACTTC.

The chain couples TRBV27 to TRBJ1-5; 8 bases are a match to TRBD1. The CDR3 has 14 amino acids. With 2 bases clipped from V and 5 bases from J, the junction kept 2 bases outside the gene matches. Germline V gene sequence: CDR1 MNHEY, CDR2 SMNVEV (reference sequence). The CDR3 is CASSLQGADQPQHF. The CDR3 DNA reads TGTGCCAGCAGTTTACAGGGGGCGGATCAGCCCCAGCATTTT.

The V gene is TRBV19, the J gene TRBJ2-3, with TRBD2 matching over 7 bases. CDR1 is LNHDA, CDR2 SQIVND, per germline (reference sequence). Trimming at V came to 3 bases and at J to 0 bases, leaving 9 bases not matched to a gene. The CDR3 is 17 residues long. The CDR3 region is CASSMAGGRGSTDTQYF. CDR3 in DNA: TGTGCCAGTAGTATGGCTGGCGGGAGAGGTAGCACAGATACGCAGTATTTT.

J is TRBJ2-7 and V is TRBV2; D unresolved. Per the germline V gene, CDR1 is SNHLY and CDR2 is FYNNEI. The ends were cut back, 4 bases at V and 6 bases at J, with 16 bases in the middle. CDR3 length: 14 residues. DNA for the CDR3: TGTGCCAGCAGTGTGCCCGCATCGTCGAGCGAGCAGTACTTC. Translation: CASSVPASSSEQYF.

This clone was picked up a small number of times. CDR3 region: CASGELNQPQHF. CDR3 coding DNA: TGTGCCAGCGGGGAACTCAATCAGCCCCAGCATTTT. V gene TRBV7-3 combines with J gene TRBJ1-5; unclear D gene. This CDR3 contains 12 residues. Germline V gives CDR1 SGHTA, CDR2 FQGTGA. V lost 8 bases, J lost 3 bases, and 8 bases lay in between. Full variable domain (missing parts from reference TRBV7-3 and TRBJ1-5): GAGVSQTPSNKVTEKGKYVELRCDPISGHTALYWYRQSLGQGPEFLIYFQGTGAADDSGLPNDRFFAVRPEGSVSTLKIQRTERGDSAVYLCASGELNQPQHFGDGTRLSIL.

This sequence joins TRBV2 and TRBJ1-6; D remains unclear. CDR3 length equals 10 residues. Trimming cost V 6 bases and J 13 bases, with 7 bases left between them. Germline V gives CDR1 SNHLY, CDR2 FYNNEI. For the CDR3, the DNA is TGTGCCAGCAGCTCGGGGCCCCTCCACTTT. Translation gives CASSSGPLHF.

The chain uses TRBV19 and TRBJ2-3; D gene unclear. This CDR3 region has 15 residues. Germline V gives CDR1 LNHDA, CDR2 SQIVND (reference sequence). With 8 bases removed from V and 1 base from J, the gap between germline ends came to 16 bases. The CDR3 spells CASSAPRSGTDTQYF. The DNA for the CDR3 is TGTGCCAGTTCGGCCCCCCGCTCTGGCACAGATACGCAGTATTTT.

This clone showed up just a few times. The gene calls are TRBV10-3 and TRBJ2-7, with D perhaps TRBD1 (5 bases). The germline gives CDR1 ENHRY, CDR2 SYGVKD. The ends were cut back, 3 bases at V and 5 bases at J, with 14 bases in the middle. The CDR3 is made up of 14 amino acids. The CDR3 coding sequence is TGTGCCATCAGTGACCGGACCCAGGGCCACGAGCAGTACTTC. Amino acids: CAISDRTQGHEQYF.

The CDR3 nucleotides are TGCAGCGTTGAAGATACAGGGCACGAGCAGTACTTC. Translating gives CSVEDTGHEQYF. The chain links TRBV29-1 to TRBJ2-7; a possible D gene is TRBD1 (6 bases). The CDR3 loop spans 12 amino acids. V was shortened by 0 bases and J by 5 bases, with 8 bases between the two germline ends. Germline V lookup: CDR1 SQVTM, CDR2 ANQGSEA.

This clone was picked up a small number of times. J is TRBJ1-5 and V is TRBV5-1; the match to TRBD1 covers 7 bases. The V and J ends lost 4 bases and 7 bases, in that order; junction bases with no gene match: 2. The CDR3 totals 12 residues. In germline, CDR1 is SGHRS, CDR2 YFSETQ. As DNA, the CDR3 is TGCGCCAGCAGCCCGACAGGGCAGCCCCAGCATTTT. It specifies CASSPTGQPQHF.

This rearrangement joins TRBV27 to TRBJ2-7; tentatively, D is TRBD2 (5 bases). Germline lookup yields CDR1 MNHEY and CDR2 SMNVEV (reference sequence). Trimming took off 2 bases at V and 1 base at J, with 9 bases between the two ends. This CDR3 region has 14 residues. The CDR3 DNA follows: TGTGCCAGCAGTTTAGACGCGGGTTCCTACGAGCAGTACTTC. Its translation: CASSLDAGSYEQYF.

CDR3 residues: CASSQTPSGQGGEKLFF. Here the CDR3 DNA reads TGCGCCAGCAGCCAAACCCCATCGGGACAGGGGGGCGAAAAACTGTTTTTT. J is TRBJ1-4 and V is TRBV4-3; 11 bases fit TRBD1. There are 17 residues in the CDR3. J lost 8 bases, V lost 2 bases, and 10 bases had no gene match. CDR1 LGHNA and CDR2 YSLEER come from the germline V gene.

The V gene is TRBV6-5, the J gene TRBJ2-7; a possible D gene is TRBD1 (6 bases). Germline V gives CDR1 MNHEY, CDR2 SVGAGI. The germline V and J ends were trimmed by 8 bases and 1 base, with 12 bases remaining between them. This CDR3 is built from 13 residues. The CDR3 DNA reads as TGTGCCAGCTTCCGGGACAAATCCTACGAGCAGTACTTC. As protein: CASFRDKSYEQYF.

The chain is built from TRBV7-2 and TRBJ2-5; perhaps TRBD1 as D (6 bases). Germline values: CDR1 SGHTA, CDR2 FQGNSA. The V and J ends lost 5 bases and 5 bases respectively, with 9 bases between them. This CDR3 has 12 residues. In nucleotides, the CDR3 is TGTGCCAGCAGCCCTAGGGGGGAGACCCAGTACTTC. Protein product: CASSPRGETQYF.

The rearrangement links TRBV5-1 to TRBJ1-2, with 9 positions matching TRBD1. The V and J ends lost 5 bases and 5 bases, in that order; junction bases with no gene match: 13. The CDR3 covers 16 residues. Germline-derived CDR1 and CDR2 are SGHRS and YFSETQ. CDR3 sequence reads: CASRPTPGQGLYGYTF. CDR3 bases: TGCGCCAGCAGACCGACCCCGGGACAGGGCCTTTATGGCTACACCTTC.

This chain's CDR3 is CAWSVRIRGDTEAFF. The CDR3, as DNA: TGTGCCTGGAGTGTACGGATCAGGGGGGACACTGAAGCTTTCTTT. This chain joins TRBV30 and TRBJ1-1; 7 positions agree with TRBD1. The CDR3 consists of 15 residues. Trimming cost V 0 bases and J 3 bases; bases outside gene matches: 7. Germline V gene lookup returns CDR1 GTSNPN and CDR2 SVGIG (reference sequence).